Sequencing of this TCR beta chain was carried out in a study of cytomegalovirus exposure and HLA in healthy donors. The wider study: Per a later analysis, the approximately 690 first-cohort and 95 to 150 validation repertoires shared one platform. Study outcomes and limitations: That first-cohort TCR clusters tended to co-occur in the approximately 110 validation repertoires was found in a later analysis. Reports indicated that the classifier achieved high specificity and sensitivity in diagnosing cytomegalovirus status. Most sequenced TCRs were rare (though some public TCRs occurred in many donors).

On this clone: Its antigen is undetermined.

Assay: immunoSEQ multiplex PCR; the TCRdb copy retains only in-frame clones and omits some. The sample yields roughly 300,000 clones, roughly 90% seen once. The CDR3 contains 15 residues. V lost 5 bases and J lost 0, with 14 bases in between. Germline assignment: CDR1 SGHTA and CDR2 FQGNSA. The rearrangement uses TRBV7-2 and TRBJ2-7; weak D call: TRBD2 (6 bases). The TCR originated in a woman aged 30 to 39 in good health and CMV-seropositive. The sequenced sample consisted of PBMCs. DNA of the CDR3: TGTGCCAGCAGCCAAGGAGCGGGCCACTCCTACGAGCAGTACTTC. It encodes CASSQGAGHSYEQYF.